This T cell receptor (beta chain) was found in a study of CD8+CD57+ T cells in acquired aplastic anemia. Study-wide context: CD4+ and CD8+ cells, once sorted, gave DNA averaging about 3.4 ug. Study outcomes and limitations: Patients and controls were found to share twenty-nine CD8+ CDR3 sequences. Patients and controls had CD8+ Simpson's diversity values that were not significantly distinct.

The TCR beta profiling, which covered VDJ combination and CDR3 sequence, was carried out using genomic DNA as the template. TCRdb passed the reads through MiXCR, listing each CDR3 protein once. The sample yields roughly 180,000 distinct CDR3 sequences, about three fifths seen once. The V and J ends lost 0 bases and 7 bases respectively, with 19 bases between them. CDR1 is LGHNA and CDR2 is YSLEER in the germline V gene. CDR3 length equals 17 residues. Regarding this clonotype: As yet, its antigen is unknown.

This chain connects TRBV4-3 to TRBJ2-1, with D possibly matching TRBD2 (5 bases). The source material was sorted CD4+, CD8+, or CD8+CD57+ T cells (not recorded which) from PBMCs. The TCR was taken from a human donor with severe aplastic anemia or a healthy control (not recorded which). The chain's CDR3 is CASSQDPSRGSGNEQFF. The CDR3 DNA reads TGCGCCAGCAGCCAAGATCCCTCCCGAGGGTCGGGAAATGAGCAGTTCTTC.